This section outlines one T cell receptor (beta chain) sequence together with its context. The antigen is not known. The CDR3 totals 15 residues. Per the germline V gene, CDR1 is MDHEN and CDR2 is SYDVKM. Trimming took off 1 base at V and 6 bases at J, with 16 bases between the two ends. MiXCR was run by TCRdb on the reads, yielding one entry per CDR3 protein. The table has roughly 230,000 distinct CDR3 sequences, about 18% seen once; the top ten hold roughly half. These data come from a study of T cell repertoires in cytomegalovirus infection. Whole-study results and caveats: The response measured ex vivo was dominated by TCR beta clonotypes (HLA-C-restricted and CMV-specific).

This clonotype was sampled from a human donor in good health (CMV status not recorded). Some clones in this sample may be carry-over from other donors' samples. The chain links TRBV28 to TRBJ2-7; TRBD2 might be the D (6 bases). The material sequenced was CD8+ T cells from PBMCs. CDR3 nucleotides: TGTGCCAGCAGTTTATCCCGCAGGGAGGTAGCCGAGCAGTACTTC. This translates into CASSLSRREVAEQYF.